A selection of T cell receptor beta chains follows, all from one sample in a study of OX40 agonist ivuxolimab in advanced cancers. Some clones are missing from TCRdb's copy, which holds only in-frame ones; the method was immunoSEQ multiplex PCR. The table has approximately 88,000 clones, about 88% seen once. This specimen consisted of CD4+ or CD8+ T cells sorted from blood, obtained in a trial of the OX40 agonist ivuxolimab. The receptors here all came from an adult with an advanced solid tumor such as melanoma, head and neck, liver or kidney cancer. Each CDR3 is given with its conserved first and last residue. A D gene is named only where the DNA matches it firmly. The size entry is marked missing in some rows and otherwise reads once, few, many or a size class.

V	D	J	size	DNA	CDR3
TRBV7-7	NA	TRBJ2-2	NA	TGTGCCAGCAGCTTAGGGGGGTCTGGCGGGGAGCTGTTTTTT	CASSLGGSGGELFF
TRBV5-4	TRBD1	TRBJ1-2	NA	TGTGCCAGCAGAGCCGGGACAGGGGCCTATGGCTACACCTTC	CASRAGTGAYGYTF
TRBV2	TRBD2	TRBJ2-2	few	TGTGCCAGCGGCTTTGGCGGGGGGGTCACCGGGGAGCTGTTTTTT	CASGFGGGVTGELFF
TRBV18	NA	TRBJ1-1	NA	TGTGCCAGCTCACCGACGCGAGAGTCCTTGAACACTGAAGCTTTCTTT	CASSPTRESLNTEAFF
TRBV29-1	NA	TRBJ2-2	NA	TGCAGCGTCGGGCAGGGTCGCACCGGGGAGCTGTTTTTT	CSVGQGRTGELFF
TRBV2	NA	TRBJ1-5	NA	TGTGCCAGCAGTGCCGGCAGGGCGAGCAATCAGCCCCAGCATTTT	CASSAGRASNQPQHF
TRBV19	TRBD1	TRBJ1-2	NA	TGTGCCAGTAGTATCCGTGGACAGGGGGCCTTCGGTAACTATGGCTACACCTTC	CASSIRGQGAFGNYGYTF
TRBV5-6	NA	TRBJ1-5	NA	TGTGCCAGCAGCTTGGGCACGGGCGATCAGCCCCAGCATTTT	CASSLGTGDQPQHF
TRBV7-9	TRBD1	TRBJ1-2	NA	TGTGCCAGCAGCCCGCCGGGACAGGGGTATGGCTACACCTTC	CASSPPGQGYGYTF
TRBV7-8	NA	TRBJ1-1	NA	TGTGCCAGCAGCTTATCTGGAAGGACCAACACTGAAGCTTTCTTT	CASSLSGRTNTEAFF
TRBV4-2	NA	TRBJ1-4	NA	TGTGCCAGCAGCCGGGATGGGGTTAATGAAAAACTGTTTTTT	CASSRDGVNEKLFF
TRBV5-4	NA	TRBJ2-1	NA	TGTGCCAGCAGCTTCCGCTCGTACAATGAGCAGTTCTTC	CASSFRSYNEQFF
TRBV7-9	NA	TRBJ1-2	NA	TGTGCCAGCAGCCTTAGCCGGGGGGGACTTACAGTCTTC	CASSLSRGGLTVF
TRBV18	TRBD1	TRBJ1-5	NA	TGTGCCAGCTCCCCTTTCCGGGACAGGGTTCAGCCCCAGCATTTT	CASSPFRDRVQPQHF
TRBV19	NA	TRBJ2-7	NA	TGTGCCAGTAGTTTAGGGGGAACCTACGAGCAGTACTTC	CASSLGGTYEQYF
TRBV5-1	NA	TRBJ1-1	NA	TGCGCCAGCAGCTTGGAGCGGGGTTCTAACACTGAAGCTTTCTTT	CASSLERGSNTEAFF